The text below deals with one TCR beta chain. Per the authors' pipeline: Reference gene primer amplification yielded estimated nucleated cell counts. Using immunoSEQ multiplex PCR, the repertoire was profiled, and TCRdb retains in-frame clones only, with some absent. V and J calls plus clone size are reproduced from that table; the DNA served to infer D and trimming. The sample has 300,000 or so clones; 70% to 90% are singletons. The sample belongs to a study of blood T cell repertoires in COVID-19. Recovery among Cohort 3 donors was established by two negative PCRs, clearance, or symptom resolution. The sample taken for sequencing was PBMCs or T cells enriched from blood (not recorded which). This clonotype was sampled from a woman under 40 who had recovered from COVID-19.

This CDR3 is CASSEATGQNTEAFF. Written as DNA, the CDR3 is TGTGCCAGCAGTGAAGCGACAGGCCAGAACACTGAAGCTTTCTTT. The J gene is TRBJ1-1, the V gene TRBV6-1; TRBD1 might be the D (6 bases). Germline loops: CDR1 MNHNS, CDR2 SASEGT. V was pared by 0 bases and J by 1 base, with 9 bases between. This CDR3 has 15 amino acids.